The sequence of this TCR beta chain was determined in a study of tumor and adjacent non-tumor tissue in lung cancer. Study-wide background: Stage I to III disease affected 10 men and 5 women aged roughly 30 to 80. Samples averaged roughly 4 million productive TCRbeta reads each.

The template was RNA from unsorted bulk tissue. CDR3 size: 14 residues. Germline V gives CDR1 SQVTM, CDR2 ANQGSEA. Trimming pared 0 bases from V and 2 bases from J, leaving 10 bases between. About this clonotype itself: As yet, its antigen is unknown. A much bigger clone sits one base away, suggesting this may be a read error.

Study findings and constraints: Higher tumor TCR diversity was associated with shorter survival.

The library came from three nested PCR rounds adapted from ARM-PCR protocols. TCRdb called the multiplex PCR reads again in MiXCR, with one record for every CDR3 protein. This table has fewer than 100,000 distinct CDR3 sequences, 72% appearing once. The sequenced sample consisted of lung tumor tissue. The chain uses TRBV29-1 and TRBJ1-2; possibly TRBD1 for D (5 bases). This TCR was recovered from a middle-aged woman with non-small cell lung cancer. CDR3 residues: CSVEELEGNYGYTF. The CDR3 DNA is TGCAGCGTTGAAGAGCTTGAGGGGAACTATGGCTACACCTTC.